This TCR beta chain was identified during a study of blood T cells in healthy people across ages. This clonotype was observed a few times. No antigen is known for it. A sample-barcoded 5' primer and a J-beta primer mix were used in a second PCR of roughly 7 to 11 cycles. Each CDR3 protein gets one entry after TCRdb re-called the 5' RACE reads with MiXCR. The data contain around 940,000 distinct CDR3 sequences, roughly 51% of them singletons. Study results and limitations: Conclusively comparing naive with antigen-experienced cells was impossible with unsorted PBMCs. Lack of knowledge of donor CMV status possibly confounded expanded clonotype changes.

The sample, 7.5 to 10 milliliters of peripheral blood, was drawn from each donor. The authors isolated at least 6.5 million PBMCs per sample. There are 13 residues in the CDR3. Germline assignment: CDR1 SGDLS and CDR2 YYNGEE. Losses at the gene ends were 4 bases for V and 6 bases for J; bases not matched to a gene: 6. The rearrangement uses TRBV9 and TRBJ2-7; 8 bases line up with TRBD1. Sequenced input: blood. This TCR was recovered from a woman aged 55 to 70 in good health. The CDR3 sequence: CASSQITGGEQYF. The CDR3, as DNA: TGTGCCAGCAGCCAGATCACAGGGGGCGAGCAGTACTTC.